The 27 T cell receptor beta chains below come from one sample, sequenced in a study of memory CD4+ T cells and cytomegalovirus serostatus. The sort gate was single viable CD3+CD4+CD8-CD45RO+ cells for memory CD4+ T cells. Libraries were prepared by immunoSEQ multiplex PCR; TCRdb keeps only in-frame clonotypes and omits some of them. This table holds 35,000 to 55,000 clones, around 76% found once. What was sequenced was memory CD4+ T cells from blood. Receptor source: an adult in good health and CMV-seronegative.

The rearrangement joins TRBV5-1 to TRBJ2-2; D gene unclear. Germline CDR1 SGHRS, CDR2 YFSETQ. Trimming took 7 bases from V and 3 from J, leaving 7 bases between them. The CDR3 runs to 12 residues. The CDR3: CASRRDTGELFF. The CDR3 DNA reads TGCGCCAGCCGCCGGGACACCGGGGAGCTGTTTTTT.

The V call is TRBV19, the J call TRBJ2-1, with 7 bases aligning to TRBD2. After removal of 4 bases from V and 2 bases from J, the junction contained 8 bases not matched to a gene. Germline CDR1 is LNHDA and CDR2 is SQIVND (reference sequence). The CDR3 runs to 16 residues. CDR3 sequence: CASSTLLGGAYNEQFF. The CDR3 DNA sequence: TGTGCCAGTAGTACTCTGTTGGGGGGGGCCTACAATGAGCAGTTCTTC. The complete variable domain, with remaining parts taken from reference TRBV19 and TRBJ2-1, reads DGGITQSPKYLFRKEGQNVTLSCEQNLNHDAMYWYRQDPGQGLRLIYYSQIVNDFQKGDIAEGYSVSREKKESFPLTVTSAQKNPTAFYLCASSTLLGGAYNEQFFGPGTRLTVL.

This rearrangement joins TRBV18 to TRBJ1-2; D not certain. In germline, CDR1 is KGHSH, CDR2 LQKENI. This CDR3 comprises 17 residues. V shed 3 bases and J shed 8 bases, with 25 bases lying between them. DNA of the CDR3: TGTGCCAGCTCACCGTTTATCGGGCAGACGGAGAAAGGCGGCTACACCTTC. Translated, it gives CASSPFIGQTEKGGYTF.

CDR3 loop: CASRTTDASYEQYF. As DNA, the CDR3 is TGCGCCAGCAGAACTACGGACGCATCCTACGAGCAGTACTTC. J is TRBJ2-7 and V is TRBV5-1; D gene uncertain. Trimming shortened V by 5 bases and J by 1 base, and 13 bases separated the two germline ends. Per germline, CDR1 SGHRS and CDR2 YFSETQ. This CDR3 is built from 14 residues.

V is TRBV6-6 and J is TRBJ1-5, with unresolved D. Trimming removed 7 bases at V and 2 bases at J, with 12 bases between. From germline, CDR1 is MNHNY and CDR2 SVGAGI (reference sequence). This CDR3 contains 14 residues. The CDR3 DNA sequence: TGTGCCAGCATCACAGACGGAGGCAATCAGCCCCAGCATTTT. It yields the protein CASITDGGNQPQHF.

The chain combines TRBV5-1 with TRBJ2-5; TRBD2 is a possible D gene (5 bases). The V and J ends lost 4 bases and 2 bases respectively, with 9 bases between them. This CDR3 spans 13 amino acids. CDR1 SGHRS and CDR2 YFSETQ come from the germline V gene. The CDR3 loop reads CASSPGSQETQYF. As DNA, the CDR3 is TGCGCCAGCAGCCCGGGATCACAAGAGACCCAGTACTTC.

The chain recombines TRBV7-9 with TRBJ2-2; 10 nucleotides align to TRBD2. Germline-derived CDR1 and CDR2 are SEHNR and FQNEAQ (reference sequence). The CDR3 loop spans 16 amino acids. V was clipped by 5 bases and J by 3 bases; unmatched bases: 6. Written as DNA, the CDR3 is TGTGCCAGCAGCCCCCTAGCGGGGGAGCACACCGGGGAGCTGTTTTTT. Translation gives CASSPLAGEHTGELFF.

The rearrangement links TRBV29-1 to TRBJ1-4, with D unresolved. The germline gives CDR1 SQVTM, CDR2 ANQGSEA. Trimming removed 3 bases from V and 3 bases from J, with 5 bases in between. This CDR3 comprises 12 residues. The DNA of the CDR3 is TGCAGCGTTGACGGGCCTAATGAAAAACTGTTTTTT. Protein product: CSVDGPNEKLFF.

The chain is built from TRBV7-8 and TRBJ1-3; unclear D gene. The CDR3 contains 14 residues. Trimming shortened V by 5 bases and J by 3 bases, and 11 bases separated the two germline ends. Per the germline V gene, CDR1 is SGHVS and CDR2 is FQNEAQ. The DNA for the CDR3 is TGTGCCAGCAGCCTTGGAGGGCTTGGAAACACCATATATTTT. Residues: CASSLGGLGNTIYF.

This chain links TRBV28 with TRBJ1-1; 8 nucleotides line up with TRBD1. The trim removed 4 bases at V and 4 bases at J, leaving 2 bases unmatched. The CDR3 runs 13 residues. Germline V gene sequence: CDR1 MDHEN, CDR2 SYDVKM. The CDR3 nucleotides read TGTGCCAGCAGTTCCGGACAGGGCACTGAAGCTTTCTTT. This gives the protein CASSSGQGTEAFF.

The chain joins TRBV29-1 to TRBJ1-3; possible D gene TRBD1, 5 bases. Germline V CDR1 and CDR2: SQVTM, ANQGSEA. The V end was cut by 5 bases, the J end by 7 bases, with 12 bases between. This CDR3 is 12 amino acids long. CDR3 loop: CSVNQGPNTIYF. Written as DNA, the CDR3 is TGCAGCGTTAACCAGGGCCCCAACACCATATATTTT.

The chain couples TRBV4-2 to TRBJ2-3; D is unresolved. The CDR3 has 16 residues. Between the trimmed V and J ends, which lost 1 base and 4 bases, there was a span of 15 bases. The germline V gene has CDR1 LGHNA and CDR2 YNFKEQ. CDR3 protein: CASSQGNAVDADTQYF. CDR3 in DNA: TGTGCCAGCAGCCAAGGAAATGCTGTAGACGCAGATACGCAGTATTTT.

V and J are TRBV27 and TRBJ1-2, with D perhaps matching TRBD1 (5 bases). There are 16 residues in the CDR3. Germline V lookup: CDR1 MNHEY, CDR2 SMNVEV (reference sequence). Between the trimmed V and J ends, which lost 5 bases and 1 base, there was a span of 17 bases. The CDR3 DNA reads as TGTGCCAGCAGTGGCCGATCAGGGTTGGGTAACTATGGCTACACCTTC. Its translation is CASSGRSGLGNYGYTF.

The J gene is TRBJ2-1, the V gene TRBV7-9; D ambiguous. The V gene's germline CDR1 is SEHNR and CDR2 FQNEAQ (reference sequence). There are 15 residues in the CDR3. V lost 2 bases, J lost 0 bases, and 8 bases lay in between. The CDR3 DNA sequence: TGTGCCAGCAGCTTATTACAGAGCTCCTACAATGAGCAGTTCTTC. It codes for CASSLLQSSYNEQFF.

The gene calls are TRBV7-3 and TRBJ2-2; no clear D gene. The CDR3 covers 12 residues. Trimming took 5 bases from V and 4 from J, leaving 5 bases between them. Germline V gives CDR1 SGHTA, CDR2 FQGTGA. CDR3 sequence: CASSPVTGELFF. The CDR3 nucleotides read TGTGCCAGCAGCCCAGTCACCGGGGAGCTGTTTTTT.

This rearrangement joins TRBV28 to TRBJ1-6; 8 positions match TRBD1. The length of the CDR3 is 14 residues. Germline V gives CDR1 MDHEN, CDR2 SYDVKM. Trimming took 6 bases from V and 8 from J; bases not matched to a gene: 6. The CDR3 spells CASRKDRGHSPLHF. CDR3 in DNA: TGTGCCAGCAGGAAAGACAGGGGCCATTCACCCCTCCACTTT.

The chain recombines TRBV28 with TRBJ2-2; 9 bases agree with TRBD1. J lost 0 bases, V lost 6 bases, and 5 bases had no gene match. Germline CDR1 is MDHEN and CDR2 is SYDVKM. The CDR3 totals 16 residues. CDR3 bases: TGTGCCAGCAGCCAACAGGGGGCACCGAACACCGGGGAGCTGTTTTTT. It is translated as CASSQQGAPNTGELFF.

This sequence joins TRBV7-2 and TRBJ1-2, with 9 positions matching TRBD1. Germline V gene lookup returns CDR1 SGHTA and CDR2 FQGNSA. This CDR3 is 13 amino acids long. V shed 5 bases and J 8 bases; nucleotides not matched to a gene: 6. The DNA of the CDR3 is TGTGCCAGCAGCGCGGGGACAGGGAACGGCTACACCTTC. Protein: CASSAGTGNGYTF.

V and J are TRBV7-9 and TRBJ2-4, with D perhaps matching TRBD2 (5 bases). The V gene lost 1 base and the J gene lost 0 bases, with 10 bases spanning the gap. The CDR3 is 16 amino acids. Germline lookup yields CDR1 SEHNR and CDR2 FQNEAQ (reference sequence). The CDR3 is CASSLVAGLAKNIQYF. The CDR3 coding sequence is TGTGCCAGCAGCTTAGTGGCAGGACTAGCCAAAAACATTCAGTACTTC. Full variable domain (missing parts from reference TRBV7-9 and TRBJ2-4): DTGVSQNPRHKITKRGQNVTFRCDPISEHNRLYWYRQTLGQGPEFLTYFQNEAQLEKSRLLSDRFSAERPKGSFSTLEIQRTEQGDSAMYLCASSLVAGLAKNIQYFGAGTRLSVL.

The V and J genes are TRBV30 and TRBJ2-1, with D tentatively TRBD2 (5 bases). Between the trimmed V and J ends, which lost 3 bases and 10 bases, there was a span of 13 bases. Germline-derived CDR1 and CDR2 are GTSNPN and SVGIG (reference sequence). CDR3 length: 12 amino acids. CDR3 residues: CAWRRAAPEQFF. As DNA, the CDR3 is TGTGCCTGGAGGAGGGCGGCTCCCGAGCAGTTCTTC.

A word on this clone: In the same sample, other DNA sequences code for this CDR3. The V and J genes are TRBV5-4 and TRBJ2-1, with 7 bases aligning to TRBD2. The CDR3 spans 14 residues. The trim removed 2 bases at V and 2 bases at J, leaving 1 base unmatched. CDR1 and CDR2 (germline): SGHNT, YYREEE (reference sequence). CDR3 in amino acids: CASSFRGAYNEQFF. The DNA of the CDR3 is TGTGCCAGCAGCTTTCGGGGGGCCTACAATGAGCAGTTCTTC.

The gene calls are TRBV11-2 and TRBJ1-1; TRBD1 matches 8 bases. This CDR3 is built from 14 residues. Germline-derived CDR1 and CDR2 are SGHAT and FQNNGV. V shed 5 bases, J shed 3 bases, and the junction held 5 bases outside the gene matches. The CDR3 loop is CASSQAGGDTEAFF. CDR3 bases: TGTGCCAGCAGCCAGGCAGGGGGCGACACTGAAGCTTTCTTT.

The chain recombines TRBV10-3 with TRBJ1-1, with D possibly being TRBD1 (5 bases). This CDR3 has 12 amino acids. The germline CDR1 and CDR2 sequences are ENHRY and SYGVKD. The CDR3 DNA reads as TGTGACAATCAGGGTCAGAACACTGAAGCTTTCTTT. Encoded protein: CDNQGQNTEAFF.

The chain recombines TRBV2 with TRBJ1-2; 8 bases match TRBD1. J gave up 7 bases and V 6 bases, and 4 bases lay outside the gene matches. CDR1 and CDR2 from the germline V gene are SNHLY and FYNNEI. The CDR3 totals 12 residues. Here the CDR3 reads CASRAGGSGYTF. The CDR3 DNA sequence: TGTGCCAGCAGAGCAGGGGGCTCTGGCTACACCTTC.

This chain connects TRBV7-2 to TRBJ2-1; D ambiguous. Trimming removed 4 bases from V and 8 bases from J, with 9 bases in between. CDR3 length: 12 residues. The germline V gene encodes CDR1 SGHTA and CDR2 FQGNSA. The CDR3 DNA reads as TGTGCCAGCAGCTGGGTAGTGCATGAGCAGTTCTTC. Translated, it gives CASSWVVHEQFF. Based on the CDR3 plus reference TRBV7-2 and TRBJ2-1, the full variable domain is GAGVSQSPSNKVTEKGKDVELRCDPISGHTALYWYRQSLGQGLEFLIYFQGNSAPDKSGLPSDRFSAERTGGSVSTLTIQRTQQEDSAVYLCASSWVVHEQFFGPGTRLTVL.

The chain employs TRBV6-1 and TRBJ2-2, with 10 bases aligning to TRBD2. The CDR3 has 14 amino acids. With V trimmed by 10 bases and J by 4 bases, 6 bases remained unmatched. Germline-derived CDR1 and CDR2 are MNHNS and SASEGT. CDR3 bases: TGTGCCACCAGGACTAGCGGAGGCACCGGGGAGCTGTTTTTT. Residues: CATRTSGGTGELFF.

The V gene is TRBV5-1, the J gene TRBJ2-7; tentative D call: TRBD2 (5 bases). The germline CDR1 and CDR2 sequences are SGHRS and YFSETQ. CDR3 size: 17 residues. V lost 0 bases and J lost 1, with 17 bases in between. CDR3 DNA: TGCGCCAGCAGCTTGGTGGGTGGGCCGGGAAGTTCCTACGAGCAGTACTTC. It codes for CASSLVGGPGSSYEQYF.